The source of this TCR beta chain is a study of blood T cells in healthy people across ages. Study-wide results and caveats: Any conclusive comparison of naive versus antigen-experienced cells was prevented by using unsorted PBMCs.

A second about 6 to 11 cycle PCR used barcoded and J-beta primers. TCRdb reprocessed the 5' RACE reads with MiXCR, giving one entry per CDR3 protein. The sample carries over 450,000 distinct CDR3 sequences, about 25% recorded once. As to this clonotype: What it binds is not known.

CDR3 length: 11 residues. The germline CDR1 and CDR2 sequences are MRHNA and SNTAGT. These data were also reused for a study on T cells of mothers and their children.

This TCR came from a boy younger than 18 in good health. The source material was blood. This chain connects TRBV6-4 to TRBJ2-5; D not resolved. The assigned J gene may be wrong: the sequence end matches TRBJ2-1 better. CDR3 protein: CASSDGTEQFF. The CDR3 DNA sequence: TGTGCCAGCAGTGATGGTACTGAGCAGTTCTTC.